A single T cell receptor beta chain is shown here with its context. Its target is unknown. The sample comes from a study of T cell responses to AZD1222 COVID-19 vaccine. Study outcomes and limitations: Donors in the cohort were predominantly white British and more often female, and clonal diversity was possibly underestimated. Only six individuals given AZD1222 were seropositive at baseline.

The assay was immunoSEQ multiplex PCR, and TCRdb's table has in-frame clones only and misses some. The repertoire holds around 110,000 clones, with about 90% as singletons. Sequences were derived from peripheral blood, sampled 28 days after the second AZD1222 dose. The sequence came from an adult who received the AZD1222 COVID-19 vaccine.

The DNA of the CDR3 is TGTGCCAGCTGCAAGGCTCAACATGAAGCTTTCTTT. Translated, it gives CASCKAQHEAFF. This chain links TRBV2 with TRBJ1-1; D not resolved. CDR1 and CDR2 from the germline V gene are SNHLY and FYNNEI. This CDR3 contains 12 residues. V lost 8 bases, J lost 7 bases, and 14 bases lay in between.